Following are 28 T cell receptor beta chains from one sample sequenced in a study of T cells in narcolepsy. Data came from immunoSEQ multiplex PCR; TCRdb stores just in-frame clones and leaves some out. This table has roughly 34,000 clones, 87% appearing once. The sequencing sample was made of CD45RA- memory CD4+ T cells from PBMCs. The receptors were gathered from a human donor with narcolepsy.

V gene TRBV27 combines with J gene TRBJ1-5; the D is unclear. The CDR3 spans 15 residues. Germline lookup yields CDR1 MNHEY and CDR2 SMNVEV (reference sequence). Trimming pared 1 base from V and 1 base from J, leaving 8 bases between. The CDR3 bases are TGTGCCAGCAGTTTATTGTCGGGAAGCAATCAGCCCCAGCATTTT. Residues: CASSLLSGSNQPQHF.

The rearrangement joins TRBV11-3 to TRBJ2-4; no definite D call. CDR1 SGHNT and CDR2 YENEEA come from the germline V gene. The CDR3 runs 16 residues. V was trimmed by 7 bases and J by 2 bases, leaving 18 bases between them. The CDR3 loop is CASTTTSFRSKNIQYF. The DNA of the CDR3 is TGTGCCAGCACCACCACCTCTTTCAGGTCCAAAAACATTCAGTACTTC.

The chain uses TRBV7-3 and TRBJ1-4; D gene ambiguous. Germline CDR1 and CDR2: SGHTA and FQGTGA. This CDR3 has 16 amino acids. Trimming cost V 3 bases and J 6 bases, with 17 bases left between them. The CDR3 sequence is CASSLEDTGIYEKLFF. Here the CDR3 DNA reads TGTGCCAGCAGCTTGGAGGATACCGGTATTTATGAAAAACTGTTTTTT.

The chain has TRBV2 and TRBJ1-3; D is undetermined. Trimming stripped 3 bases from V and 0 bases from J, with 6 bases between. The CDR3 has 14 residues. Germline V lookup: CDR1 SNHLY, CDR2 FYNNEI. The CDR3 protein is CASSDSPSGNTIYF. The DNA for the CDR3 is TGTGCCAGCAGTGACAGCCCCTCTGGAAACACCATATATTTT. The variable domain in full, with the rest retrieved from reference TRBV2 and TRBJ1-3, is EPEVTQTPSHQVTQMGQEVILRCVPISNHLYFYWYRQILGQKVEFLVSFYNNEISEKSEIFDDQFSVERPDGSNFTLKIRSTKLEDSAMYFCASSDSPSGNTIYFGEGSWLTVV.

The V gene is TRBV30, the J gene TRBJ1-4, with D hard to call. V lost 4 bases to trimming and J lost 8 bases, with 14 bases between them. The germline gives CDR1 GTSNPN, CDR2 SVGIG (reference sequence). CDR3 size: 13 residues. CDR3 loop: CAWNMGRSEKLFF. The CDR3 bases are TGTGCCTGGAACATGGGCCGGTCCGAAAAACTGTTTTTT.

The chain combines TRBV6-5 with TRBJ2-7; D perhaps matches TRBD1 (5 bases). CDR1 MNHEY and CDR2 SVGAGI come from the germline V gene. CDR3 length equals 15 residues. Trimming pared 5 bases from V and 2 bases from J, leaving 16 bases between. CDR3 sequence: CASSGQRVAAYEQYF. The CDR3 DNA is TGTGCCAGCAGTGGACAAAGGGTTGCCGCCTACGAGCAGTACTTC.

This chain links TRBV30 with TRBJ2-4; either TRBD1 or TRBD2 may supply D (5 bases each). Trimming stripped 3 bases from V and 0 bases from J, with 15 bases between. The CDR3 has 16 residues. The germline gives CDR1 GTSNPN, CDR2 SVGIG (reference sequence). Here the CDR3 reads CAWRPQGVRAKNIQYF. DNA for the CDR3: TGTGCCTGGAGGCCTCAGGGAGTGCGAGCCAAAAACATTCAGTACTTC.

There are a few counts of this clone. The chain joins TRBV5-1 to TRBJ2-1, with D possibly being TRBD2 (6 bases). Germline loops: CDR1 SGHRS, CDR2 YFSETQ. Between the trimmed V and J ends, which lost 4 bases and 6 bases, there was a span of 8 bases. The CDR3 contains 12 residues. The CDR3 DNA reads as TGCGCCAGCAGCCTGGAGGGCAATGAGCAGTTCTTC. It yields the protein CASSLEGNEQFF.

This chain connects TRBV30 to TRBJ2-7, with 9 bases matching TRBD1. The V gene end was trimmed by 0 bases and the J gene end by 2 bases; junction bases not matched to a gene: 5. This CDR3 has 15 residues. Germline CDR1 GTSNPN, CDR2 SVGIG (reference sequence). CDR3 sequence reads: CAWSVPRQGAYEQYF. The CDR3 DNA sequence: TGTGCCTGGAGTGTCCCACGACAGGGGGCCTACGAGCAGTACTTC.

The chain joins TRBV4-3 to TRBJ1-2; perhaps TRBD1 as D (5 bases). Germline V gene sequence: CDR1 LGHNA, CDR2 YSLEER. The CDR3 totals 15 residues. V lost 0 bases, J lost 4 bases, and 12 bases lay in between. The CDR3 nucleotides read TGCGCCAGCAGCCAAGATTGGACGGGGCTCTATGGCTACACCTTC. It specifies CASSQDWTGLYGYTF.

The V gene is TRBV28, the J gene TRBJ1-5; TRBD1 might be the D (5 bases). The CDR3 has 15 amino acids. V was pared by 4 bases and J by 2 bases, with 12 bases between. The V gene's germline CDR1 is MDHEN and CDR2 SYDVKM. The CDR3 region has the DNA TGTGCCAGCAGTTCTCCAGGGTTTCGCAATCAGCCCCAGCATTTT. Its translation: CASSSPGFRNQPQHF.

This CDR3 reads CASSSGTSADTQYF. The CDR3 coding sequence is TGTGCCAGCAGCTCCGGGACTAGCGCAGATACGCAGTATTTT. J is TRBJ2-3 and V is TRBV7-9; 10 bases are shared with TRBD2. The CDR3 loop spans 14 amino acids. Germline CDR1 is SEHNR and CDR2 is FQNEAQ (reference sequence). Trimming cost V 4 bases and J 4 bases; bases outside gene matches: 2.

This clone has more than one count but fewer than ten. The chain has TRBV5-4 and TRBJ2-5; D is possibly TRBD2 (6 bases). Germline V gene lookup returns CDR1 SGHNT and CDR2 YYREEE (reference sequence). CDR3 length: 15 amino acids. V dropped 1 base and J dropped 2 bases, with 12 bases sitting between them. The CDR3 DNA is TGTGCCAGCAGCTTGAAGGGACGGGGGCAAGAGACCCAGTACTTC. The encoded protein is CASSLKGRGQETQYF.

The rearrangement links TRBV2 to TRBJ2-7, with D possibly matching TRBD1 (6 bases). CDR1 and CDR2 from the germline V gene are SNHLY and FYNNEI. CDR3 size: 13 residues. Between the trimmed V and J ends, which lost 4 bases and 2 bases, there was a span of 9 bases. CDR3 sequence reads: CASSAQGTYEQYF. The DNA for the CDR3 is TGTGCCAGCAGTGCCCAGGGGACCTACGAGCAGTACTTC.

The sample holds one count of this clone. The V call is TRBV4-3, the J call TRBJ2-5; 7 positions agree with TRBD2. The length of the CDR3 is 15 residues. Germline V gene lookup returns CDR1 LGHNA and CDR2 YSLEER. Germline trimming cut 0 bases from V and 11 bases from J; bases unmatched to any gene: 12. DNA for the CDR3: TGCGCCAGCAGCCAAGAAGGAAGCGGGGCAAAAGAGCAGTACTTC. Translation: CASSQEGSGAKEQYF.

As for this clone: The sample has other DNA sequences that encode this CDR3 too. The J gene is TRBJ2-2, the V gene TRBV19, with D unclear. The CDR3 has 14 amino acids. Between the trimmed V and J ends, which lost 6 bases and 0 bases, there was a span of 8 bases. Germline CDR1 reads LNHDA; CDR2 reads SQIVND (reference sequence). CDR3 protein: CASRGTANTGELFF. DNA for the CDR3: TGTGCCAGTAGGGGTACTGCGAACACCGGGGAGCTGTTTTTT.

V gene TRBV28 combines with J gene TRBJ1-5; perhaps TRBD1 as D (5 bases). The CDR3 runs to 13 residues. Trimming shortened V by 5 bases and J by 6 bases, and 11 bases separated the two germline ends. Germline V gene data show CDR1 as MDHEN and CDR2 as SYDVKM. The CDR3 DNA follows: TGTGCCAGCAGTGGGGGGACTGGTCAGCCCCAGCATTTT. Its translation: CASSGGTGQPQHF.

About this clone itself: One end of the junction is discordant with germline, which a read error may explain. The J gene is TRBJ2-1, the V gene TRBV19, with 10 bases that match TRBD2. This CDR3 is 15 amino acids long. The V gene's germline CDR1 is LNHDA and CDR2 SQIVND (reference sequence). The CDR3 DNA is TGTGCCAGTAGTAGGGGGACTAGCGCAGTCAATGGGCAGTTCTTC. It encodes CASSRGTSAVNGQFF.

The chain carries TRBV6-5 and TRBJ1-2; D is possibly TRBD1 (5 bases). V lost 6 bases and J 4 bases, leaving 15 bases between the germline ends. The CDR3 covers 14 residues. From germline, CDR1 is MNHEY and CDR2 SVGAGI. Here the CDR3 reads CASSRDPKAYGYTF. The DNA for the CDR3 is TGTGCCAGCAGCCGGGACCCCAAGGCCTATGGCTACACCTTC.

The chain uses TRBV30 and TRBJ1-1; 7 nucleotides match TRBD1. The CDR3 sequence is 14 residues long. V trimming: 2 bases; J trimming: 9 bases; junction bases outside the gene matches: 12. Germline lookup yields CDR1 GTSNPN and CDR2 SVGIG (reference sequence). In nucleotides, the CDR3 is TGTGCCTGGAGTAAGGGGACCGGGACAGCGAAAGCTTTCTTT. Its translation is CAWSKGTGTAKAFF.

The gene calls are TRBV5-4 and TRBJ1-1; TRBD1 is a possible D gene (6 bases). V was trimmed by 4 bases and J by 1 base, leaving 14 bases between them. The CDR3 totals 15 residues. Germline CDR1 reads SGHNT; CDR2 reads YYREEE (reference sequence). The CDR3 coding sequence is TGTGCCAGCAGCCCGACAGGTGGGTCGAACACTGAAGCTTTCTTT. It encodes CASSPTGGSNTEAFF. Filled out from reference TRBV5-4 and TRBJ1-1, the complete variable domain reads ETGVTQSPTHLIKTRGQQVTLRCSSQSGHNTVSWYQQALGQGPQFIFQYYREEENGRGNFPPRFSGLQFPNYSSELNVNALELDDSALYLCASSPTGGSNTEAFFGQGTRLTVV.

The table lists this clone with a few counts. The chain is built from TRBV29-1 and TRBJ1-1; no reliable D call. The ends were cut back, 5 bases at V and 4 bases at J, with 11 bases in the middle. This CDR3 is built from 12 residues. The V gene's germline CDR1 is SQVTM and CDR2 ANQGSEA. The CDR3, as DNA: TGCAGCGTTAATAAGGGTGGCACTGAAGCTTTCTTT. Amino acid sequence: CSVNKGGTEAFF.

Only a few counts were recorded for this clone. The V and J genes are TRBV18 and TRBJ1-1; D unclear. In germline, CDR1 is KGHSH, CDR2 LQKENI. CDR3 length: 13 amino acids. Trimming pared 7 bases from V and 0 bases from J, leaving 9 bases between. The CDR3 spells CASFRELNTEAFF. The DNA for the CDR3 is TGTGCCAGCTTTCGGGAGTTGAACACTGAAGCTTTCTTT. The whole variable domain, remainder taken from reference TRBV18 and TRBJ1-1, is NAGVMQNPRHLVRRRGQEARLRCSPMKGHSHVYWYRQLPEEGLKFMVYLQKENIIDESGMPKERFSAEFPKEGPSILRIQQVVRGDSAAYFCASFRELNTEAFFGQGTRLTVV.

V usage is TRBV6-5 and J usage is TRBJ2-3, with no clear D. Germline loops: CDR1 MNHEY, CDR2 SVGAGI. The CDR3 is made up of 12 amino acids. Trimming pared 5 bases from V and 5 bases from J, leaving 8 bases between. The CDR3 DNA is TGTGCCAGCAGTGAAAACAGAGATACGCAGTATTTT. Translated: CASSENRDTQYF.

This chain uses TRBV5-5 with TRBJ1-4; 8 bases match TRBD1. V lost 0 bases, J lost 3 bases, and 4 bases stayed unmatched. The CDR3 is 16 residues long. Germline V gene lookup returns CDR1 SGHKS and CDR2 YYEKEE (reference sequence). CDR3 loop: CASSLGDRGANEKLFF. As DNA, the CDR3 is TGTGCCAGCAGCTTGGGTGACAGGGGAGCTAATGAAAAACTGTTTTTT.

The gene calls are TRBV5-8 and TRBJ2-5; D remains unclear. The J call may be in error: the DNA end matches TRBJ2-7 better. CDR1 and CDR2 from the germline V gene are SGHTS and YDEGEE. The CDR3 extends over 17 amino acids. The CDR3 region is CASSATRVAPHTYEQYF. CDR3 in DNA: TGTGCCAGCAGCGCAACAAGGGTCGCCCCGCATACCTACGAGCAGTACTTC.

This clone is a singleton in its sample. The chain carries TRBV19 and TRBJ1-2, with a weak D call TRBD1 (5 bases). From germline, CDR1 is LNHDA and CDR2 SQIVND (reference sequence). This CDR3 is 13 amino acids long. Deletions cut 3 bases from V and 3 bases from J, with 8 bases between. CDR3 sequence reads: CASSITRDYGYTF. For the CDR3, the DNA is TGTGCCAGTAGTATCACCAGGGACTATGGCTACACCTTC.

This chain links TRBV7-3 with TRBJ2-2, with 7 positions matching TRBD1. J was trimmed by 1 base and V by 5 bases; bases with no gene match: 4. The CDR3 runs to 15 residues. Germline V gene lookup returns CDR1 SGHTA and CDR2 FQGTGA. CDR3 in DNA: TGTGCCAGCAGCCCACAGGGGAAGAACACCGGGGAGCTGTTTTTT. Translation gives CASSPQGKNTGELFF.